Shown below are 27 T cell receptor beta chains from a single sample sequenced in a study of blood T cell repertoires in COVID-19. Produced via immunoSEQ multiplex PCR; TCRdb's table is partial and in-frame only. The sample has 300,000 to 400,000 clones; roughly nine tenths are singletons. Sequenced input: PBMCs or T cells enriched from blood (not recorded which). All receptors come from a woman in her thirties who had recovered from COVID-19.

CDR3 in DNA: TGTGCCAGTTCCGCCCAGGGGGACTATGGCTACACCTTC. Translating gives CASSAQGDYGYTF. This chain joins TRBV19 and TRBJ1-2; 7 bases align to TRBD1. The CDR3 sequence is 13 residues long. Germline-derived CDR1 and CDR2 are LNHDA and SQIVND (reference sequence). V shed 8 bases, J shed 3 bases, and the junction held 6 bases outside the gene matches. Full variable domain (missing parts from reference TRBV19 and TRBJ1-2): DGGITQSPKYLFRKEGQNVTLSCEQNLNHDAMYWYRQDPGQGLRLIYYSQIVNDFQKGDIAEGYSVSREKKESFPLTVTSAQKNPTAFYLCASSAQGDYGYTFGSGTRLTVV.

This chain joins TRBV27 and TRBJ2-3; TRBD1 aligns across 8 bases. Germline CDR1 MNHEY, CDR2 SMNVEV (reference sequence). V lost 4 bases and J lost 2; bases outside the gene matches: 5. This CDR3 comprises 15 residues. The CDR3 nucleotides are TGTGCCAGCAGTTGGGGACAGGATACCACAGATACGCAGTATTTT. This encodes CASSWGQDTTDTQYF.

The chain links TRBV10-3 to TRBJ1-6, with D tentatively TRBD1 (6 bases). The V and J ends lost 6 bases and 7 bases respectively, with 19 bases between them. The CDR3 covers 16 residues. Germline V gives CDR1 ENHRY, CDR2 SYGVKD. The DNA for the CDR3 is TGTGCCATCAGGGAGACAGGAACAGGAGGGAATTCACCCCTCCACTTT. Amino acids: CAIRETGTGGNSPLHF.

This chain links TRBV7-9 with TRBJ1-2; D is perhaps TRBD1 (6 bases). The V end lost 5 bases, the J end lost 1 base, and 11 bases lay between the germline ends. The V gene's germline CDR1 is SEHNR and CDR2 FQNEAQ (reference sequence). This CDR3 has 14 amino acids. Here the CDR3 reads CASSPGQLNYGYTF. As DNA, the CDR3 is TGTGCCAGCAGCCCTGGACAGCTTAACTATGGCTACACCTTC. The whole variable domain, remainder taken from reference TRBV7-9 and TRBJ1-2, is DTGVSQNPRHKITKRGQNVTFRCDPISEHNRLYWYRQTLGQGPEFLTYFQNEAQLEKSRLLSDRFSAERPKGSFSTLEIQRTEQGDSAMYLCASSPGQLNYGYTFGSGTRLTVV.

The chain uses TRBV19 and TRBJ2-1; 9 nucleotides agree with TRBD1. CDR1 and CDR2 from the germline V gene are LNHDA and SQIVND (reference sequence). The CDR3 is 15 residues long. V was pared by 4 bases and J by 1 base, with 2 bases of the junction left unmatched. This CDR3 is CASSKDRGSYNEQFF. CDR3 in DNA: TGTGCCAGTAGTAAGGACAGGGGATCCTACAATGAGCAGTTCTTC.

The rearrangement joins TRBV7-9 to TRBJ1-2, with D unresolved. The CDR3 runs to 11 residues. Trimming took off 5 bases at V and 7 bases at J, with 8 bases between the two ends. Germline CDR1 and CDR2: SEHNR and FQNEAQ (reference sequence). CDR3 coding DNA: TGTGCCAGCAGCCACGGTAGTGGCTACACCTTC. Amino acid sequence: CASSHGSGYTF.

V gene TRBV2 combines with J gene TRBJ1-1; 7 bases are shared with TRBD1. Trimming took 2 bases from V and 4 from J; bases not matched to a gene: 10. The CDR3 extends over 16 amino acids. Germline CDR1 reads SNHLY; CDR2 reads FYNNEI. The CDR3 sequence is CASSERQLQGVTEAFF. As DNA, the CDR3 is TGTGCCAGCAGTGAAAGGCAATTGCAGGGGGTCACTGAAGCTTTCTTT. Full variable domain (outside the CDR3, taken from reference TRBV2 and TRBJ1-1): EPEVTQTPSHQVTQMGQEVILRCVPISNHLYFYWYRQILGQKVEFLVSFYNNEISEKSEIFDDQFSVERPDGSNFTLKIRSTKLEDSAMYFCASSERQLQGVTEAFFGQGTRLTVV.

The V gene is TRBV4-3, the J gene TRBJ2-4, with D uncertain. Germline values: CDR1 LGHNA, CDR2 YSLEER. The CDR3 covers 14 residues. V lost 0 bases and J lost 0, with 3 bases in between. The CDR3 loop is CASSQELAKNIQYF. The CDR3 DNA reads as TGCGCCAGCAGCCAAGAACTAGCCAAAAACATTCAGTACTTC.

The V and J genes are TRBV30 and TRBJ2-3; 10 bases match TRBD2. This CDR3 region has 15 residues. With V trimmed by 0 bases and J by 1 base, 1 base remained unmatched. Germline lookup yields CDR1 GTSNPN and CDR2 SVGIG (reference sequence). CDR3 in DNA: TGTGCCTGGAGTGTCCTAGCGGGGGGCACAGATACGCAGTATTTT. It specifies CAWSVLAGGTDTQYF. Drawing the rest from reference TRBV30 and TRBJ2-3, the complete variable domain is SQTIHQWPATLVQPVGSPLSLECTVEGTSNPNLYWYRQAAGRGLQLLFYSVGIGQISSEVPQNLSASRPQDRQFILSSKKLLLSDSGFYLCAWSVLAGGTDTQYFGPGTRLTVL.

The V call is TRBV19, the J call TRBJ2-1; 7 bases align to TRBD1. CDR1 and CDR2 from the germline V gene are LNHDA and SQIVND (reference sequence). The CDR3 contains 15 residues. The V segment lost 3 bases and the J segment 6 bases; nucleotides outside the gene matches: 8. The CDR3 bases are TGTGCCAGTAGTATTGGCAGGGGGATCGTCAATGAGCAGTTCTTC. Translation gives CASSIGRGIVNEQFF.

The chain uses TRBV19 and TRBJ1-4; 9 bases are a match to TRBD1. The CDR3 sequence is 15 residues long. Losses at the gene ends were 6 bases for V and 8 bases for J; bases not matched to a gene: 10. Germline CDR1 is LNHDA and CDR2 is SQIVND (reference sequence). DNA of the CDR3: TGTGCCAGTAGCACATCCGGGACAGGGAACGAAAAACTGTTTTTT. Protein product: CASSTSGTGNEKLFF.

In this sample, this clone turned up once. The chain carries TRBV28 and TRBJ1-6; 7 bases align to TRBD1. The J segment lost 7 bases and the V segment lost 7 bases, leaving 13 bases of the junction unmatched. The germline CDR1 and CDR2 sequences are MDHEN and SYDVKM. The CDR3 runs to 16 residues. In nucleotides, the CDR3 is TGTGCCAGCATTTCCCTCAGGGGGGCGAACAATTCACCCCTCCACTTT. This encodes CASISLRGANNSPLHF. Based on the CDR3 plus reference TRBV28 and TRBJ1-6, the full variable domain is DVKVTQSSRYLVKRTGEKVFLECVQDMDHENMFWYRQDPGLGLRLIYFSYDVKMKEKGDIPEGYSVSREKKERFSLILESASTNQTSMYLCASISLRGANNSPLHFGNGTRLTVT.

The rearrangement uses TRBV18 and TRBJ1-2; tentatively, D is TRBD1 (6 bases). Germline CDR1 is KGHSH and CDR2 is LQKENI. This CDR3 is 14 amino acids long. V lost 2 bases and J 6 bases, leaving 13 bases between the germline ends. The CDR3 loop reads CASSPGQSRNGYTF. In nucleotides, the CDR3 is TGTGCCAGCTCACCAGGACAGTCGAGGAATGGCTACACCTTC.

A single count supports this clone. This sequence joins TRBV7-2 and TRBJ1-6; D remains unclear. This CDR3 is 15 amino acids long. V was trimmed by 5 bases and J by 7 bases, leaving 15 bases between them. CDR1 SGHTA and CDR2 FQGNSA come from the germline V gene. In DNA form, the CDR3 reads TGTGCCAGCAGCCCGACCGCGGTTTCCAATTCACCCCTCCACTTT. It specifies CASSPTAVSNSPLHF.

The V call is TRBV19, the J call TRBJ2-1, with 12 bases matching TRBD2. The CDR3 loop spans 17 amino acids. The V and J ends lost 3 bases and 8 bases, in that order; junction bases with no gene match: 11. From germline, CDR1 is LNHDA and CDR2 SQIVND (reference sequence). As DNA, the CDR3 is TGTGCCAGTAGTATGGCGGGACTAGCGGGTCATGTGGATGAGCAGTTCTTC. Its protein product is CASSMAGLAGHVDEQFF.

The chain is built from TRBV10-2 and TRBJ1-5; D uncertain. The CDR3 runs to 14 residues. Germline CDR1 and CDR2: WSHSY and SAAADI. V dropped 6 bases and J dropped 0 bases, with 9 bases sitting between them. In nucleotides, the CDR3 is TGCGCCAGCAGCTCAGACACTAGCAATCAGCCCCAGCATTTT. Translating it yields CASSSDTSNQPQHF.

The chain carries TRBV4-2 and TRBJ2-5, with 8 nucleotides matching TRBD2. The J segment lost 3 bases and the V segment lost 6 bases, leaving 6 bases of the junction unmatched. This CDR3 contains 14 residues. CDR1 and CDR2 (germline): LGHNA, YNFKEQ. The CDR3 DNA sequence: TGTGCCAGCAGTGTCGGGGGGGAGAAAGAGACCCAGTACTTC. This gives the protein CASSVGGEKETQYF.

The chain combines TRBV27 with TRBJ1-6; TRBD1 is a possible D gene (5 bases). Germline V gene data show CDR1 as MNHEY and CDR2 as SMNVEV (reference sequence). There are 17 residues in the CDR3. Deletions cut 6 bases from V and 2 bases from J, with 17 bases between. CDR3 sequence (DNA): TGTGCCAGCAGGAGACAGACGGCGGCCACCTATAATTCACCCCTCCACTTT. Translated: CASRRQTAATYNSPLHF.

The V gene is TRBV7-9, the J gene TRBJ1-4; no reliable D call. This CDR3 is 16 amino acids long. V lost 2 bases and J lost 5, with 15 bases in between. Germline assignment: CDR1 SEHNR and CDR2 FQNEAQ (reference sequence). CDR3 protein: CASSLSLRTSNEKLFF. The CDR3 DNA reads as TGTGCCAGCAGCTTATCCCTTAGAACTTCGAATGAAAAACTGTTTTTT.

This sequence joins TRBV4-1 and TRBJ1-1, with D possibly matching TRBD1 (6 bases). Germline V gives CDR1 MGHRA, CDR2 YSYEKL. V dropped 1 base and J dropped 0 bases, with 9 bases sitting between them. The CDR3 runs to 15 residues. The CDR3 bases are TGCGCCAGCAGCCAAGGGGGGGGGCTGAACACTGAAGCTTTCTTT. Translation: CASSQGGGLNTEAFF.

The chain joins TRBV10-2 to TRBJ1-1; possibly TRBD1 for D (6 bases). The CDR3 spans 16 residues. Germline V CDR1 and CDR2: WSHSY, SAAADI. The V gene lost 2 bases and the J gene lost 4 bases, with 17 bases spanning the gap. The CDR3: CASSEKGGSRSTEAFF. CDR3 DNA sequence: TGCGCCAGCAGTGAGAAGGGGGGGTCTCGGTCCACTGAAGCTTTCTTT.

This chain connects TRBV27 to TRBJ2-5; 12 positions agree with TRBD1. CDR1 is MNHEY, CDR2 SMNVEV, per germline (reference sequence). The CDR3 has 16 amino acids. With 5 bases clipped from V and 5 bases from J, the junction kept 9 bases outside the gene matches. CDR3 protein: CASSPRGTGGGETQYF. DNA for the CDR3: TGTGCCAGCAGTCCACGCGGGACAGGGGGCGGGGAGACCCAGTACTTC.

The chain recombines TRBV2 with TRBJ2-1; 7 nucleotides line up with TRBD1. V trimming: 4 bases; J trimming: 9 bases; junction bases outside the gene matches: 3. This CDR3 spans 12 amino acids. Germline loops: CDR1 SNHLY, CDR2 FYNNEI. The CDR3 here is CASSGTGREQFF. The CDR3 coding sequence is TGTGCCAGCAGTGGGACAGGTCGTGAGCAGTTCTTC.

The chain uses TRBV12-5 and TRBJ2-2; 11 bases map to TRBD2. The CDR3 loop spans 18 amino acids. V lost 8 bases to trimming and J lost 3 bases; unmatched junction nucleotides: 14. CDR1 and CDR2 from the germline V gene are LGHNT and FRNRAP. CDR3 in amino acids: CASRKGVLAGGYTGELFF. CDR3 nucleotide sequence: TGTGCTAGTCGGAAAGGGGTCCTAGCGGGGGGATACACCGGGGAGCTGTTTTTT.

The chain has TRBV5-1 and TRBJ1-4; TRBD1 agrees at 12 bases. Germline V lookup: CDR1 SGHRS, CDR2 YFSETQ. The CDR3 consists of 17 residues. V shed 2 bases and J 8 bases; nucleotides not matched to a gene: 10. The CDR3 spells CASSLPGQGALGEKLFF. The CDR3 DNA is TGCGCCAGCAGCTTACCGGGACAGGGGGCGCTGGGGGAAAAACTGTTTTTT.

This clone was seen once. The chain employs TRBV9 and TRBJ1-1, with a weak D call TRBD1 (6 bases). This CDR3 has 15 residues. Germline CDR1 is SGDLS and CDR2 is YYNGEE. Trimming pared 4 bases from V and 1 base from J, leaving 14 bases between. CDR3 nucleotide sequence: TGTGCCAGCAGCCCCCGACAGACAGGGAACACTGAAGCTTTCTTT. Protein: CASSPRQTGNTEAFF.

The chain employs TRBV29-1 and TRBJ1-2; 9 bases are a match to TRBD1. Germline assignment: CDR1 SQVTM and CDR2 ANQGSEA. V shed 6 bases and J 8 bases; nucleotides not matched to a gene: 7. This CDR3 contains 12 residues. CDR3 sequence (DNA): TGCAGCGTCGAATCTGGACAGGGGGGCTACACCTTC. It codes for CSVESGQGGYTF.